The 26 T cell receptor beta chains below all came from one sample that was sequenced in a study of T-cell memory formation after mild COVID-19. TCRdb passed the 5' RACE reads through MiXCR, listing each CDR3 protein once. In the table there are over 300,000 distinct CDR3 sequences, under 25% of which are singletons. The sample was PBMCs or a T cell subset sorted from them (not recorded which). These receptor sequences come from a young man who had mild COVID-19 (a few samples of this study predate the infection). Cell type and time point are not known.

This chain joins TRBV20-1 and TRBJ1-1, with 9 bases matching TRBD1. The ends lost 0 bases at V and 5 bases at J; junction bases unmatched: 7. The CDR3 is made up of 15 amino acids. Germline-derived CDR1 and CDR2 are DFQATT and SNEGSKA (reference sequence). The DNA for the CDR3 is TGCAGTGCTAGAGATCGGGGACAGGGATGGACTGAAGCTTTCTTT. As protein: CSARDRGQGWTEAFF.

The genes are TRBV7-8 and TRBJ2-1, with TRBD2 as a possible D gene (6 bases). In germline, CDR1 is SGHVS, CDR2 FQNEAQ. Between the trimmed V and J ends, which lost 5 bases and 2 bases, there was a span of 13 bases. CDR3 length equals 15 residues. This CDR3 is CASSPLPGAYNEQFF. The CDR3, as DNA: TGTGCCAGCAGCCCCCTGCCGGGGGCCTACAATGAGCAGTTCTTC.

This clonotype was counted a few times. The chain links TRBV4-2 to TRBJ1-2; D gene unclear. The germline CDR1 and CDR2 sequences are LGHNA and YNFKEQ. Trimming stripped 3 bases from V and 7 bases from J, with 15 bases between. The length of the CDR3 is 14 residues. CDR3 bases: TGTGCCAGCAGCCATCACATTGAGGTATCTGGCTACACCTTC. Protein product: CASSHHIEVSGYTF.

This chain links TRBV5-1 with TRBJ1-3; D unclear. The CDR3 consists of 14 residues. The germline V gene has CDR1 SGHRS and CDR2 YFSETQ. V lost 0 bases, J lost 3 bases, and 7 bases lay in between. CDR3 sequence (DNA): TGCGCCAGCAGCTTGGAAGGGATTGGAAACACCATATATTTT. This translates into CASSLEGIGNTIYF.

This chain connects TRBV12-3 or TRBV12-4 to TRBJ2-3; the match to TRBD2 covers 9 bases. Losses at the gene ends were 6 bases for V and 0 bases for J; bases not matched to a gene: 4. CDR3 length: 15 amino acids. In DNA form, the CDR3 reads TGTGCCAGCAGCACTCTAGCGGGGAGCACAGATACGCAGTATTTT. It codes for CASSTLAGSTDTQYF.

This clonotype was counted ten times or more. V and J are TRBV6-5 and TRBJ2-2; possibly TRBD1 for D (6 bases). In germline, CDR1 is MNHEY, CDR2 SVGAGI. The CDR3 sequence is 13 residues long. V was pared by 4 bases and J by 6 bases, with 9 bases between. The CDR3 here is CASSWGLAGELFF. The CDR3 DNA follows: TGTGCCAGCAGTTGGGGGCTTGCCGGGGAGCTGTTTTTT.

The gene calls are TRBV3-1 and TRBJ2-5; 7 positions match TRBD2. The CDR3 is made up of 14 amino acids. The V and J ends lost 4 bases and 5 bases, in that order; junction bases with no gene match: 7. CDR1 is LGHDT and CDR2 is YNNKEL in the germline V gene (reference sequence). The CDR3 region is CASSPRLAEETQYF. In nucleotides, the CDR3 is TGTGCCAGCAGCCCCAGACTAGCTGAGGAGACCCAGTACTTC.

This clonotype was observed a handful of times. This chain joins TRBV28 and TRBJ2-2, with 14 positions matching TRBD2. Germline V gene data show CDR1 as MDHEN and CDR2 as SYDVKM. V trimming: 3 bases; J trimming: 0 bases; junction bases outside the gene matches: 9. This CDR3 is 20 amino acids long. The CDR3 DNA reads TGTGCCAGCAGTTTCTTCCCCGGGACTAGCGGGGGAGCGAACACCGGGGAGCTGTTTTTT. Its protein is CASSFFPGTSGGANTGELFF.

This chain links TRBV7-2 with TRBJ2-1; TRBD1 aligns across 11 bases. Germline trimming cut 5 bases from V and 4 bases from J; bases unmatched to any gene: 7. Germline V lookup: CDR1 SGHTA, CDR2 FQGNSA. The CDR3 runs to 16 residues. DNA for the CDR3: TGTGCCAGCAGCCCCCGCGGACAGGGGGCTTACAATGAGCAGTTCTTC. This sequence encodes CASSPRGQGAYNEQFF. The full variable domain, rest sourced from reference TRBV7-2 and TRBJ2-1, is GAGVSQSPSNKVTEKGKDVELRCDPISGHTALYWYRQSLGQGLEFLIYFQGNSAPDKSGLPSDRFSAERTGGSVSTLTIQRTQQEDSAVYLCASSPRGQGAYNEQFFGPGTRLTVL.

This clonotype has more than one count but fewer than ten. The chain links TRBV7-2 to TRBJ1-6; 7 nucleotides align to TRBD1. The CDR3 runs to 16 residues. Germline V gives CDR1 SGHTA, CDR2 FQGNSA. V shed 5 bases, J shed 4 bases, and the junction held 8 bases outside the gene matches. This CDR3 is CASSPSLGQYNSPLHF. The CDR3 bases are TGTGCCAGCAGCCCCTCATTGGGACAGTATAATTCACCCCTCCACTTT.

In its sample, this clonotype was seen a few times. This chain uses TRBV27 with TRBJ1-1, with D perhaps TRBD1 (5 bases). Trimming stripped 6 bases from V and 8 bases from J, with 22 bases between. This CDR3 has 15 amino acids. From germline, CDR1 is MNHEY and CDR2 SMNVEV (reference sequence). The CDR3 loop reads CASSWAGRADLEAFF. CDR3 coding DNA: TGTGCCAGCAGCTGGGCGGGGCGAGCTGACTTAGAAGCTTTCTTT.

This clonotype was detected a few times. The rearrangement links TRBV10-2 to TRBJ2-5; D ambiguous. The V and J ends lost 8 bases and 1 base respectively, with 8 bases between them. The CDR3 is 12 residues long. CDR1 and CDR2 (germline): WSHSY, SAAADI. The CDR3 here is CASAAGQETQYF. The CDR3, as DNA: TGCGCCAGCGCGGCAGGCCAAGAGACCCAGTACTTC.

The J gene is TRBJ2-3, the V gene TRBV7-2; 9 nucleotides match TRBD2. This CDR3 is built from 16 residues. Germline CDR1 reads SGHTA; CDR2 reads FQGNSA. The ends lost 3 bases at V and 1 base at J; junction bases unmatched: 5. CDR3 in DNA: TGTGCCAGCAGCTTGGCGGGGGGGCCTGGCACAGATACGCAGTATTTT. Its protein product is CASSLAGGPGTDTQYF.

The V gene is TRBV12-3 or TRBV12-4, the J gene TRBJ2-5, with D possibly matching TRBD2 (5 bases). CDR3 length equals 13 residues. V was trimmed by 6 bases and J by 5 bases, leaving 13 bases between them. The CDR3 nucleotides are TGTGCCAGCAGCCCTCAAGGGAGTGAGACCCAGTACTTC. It translates to CASSPQGSETQYF.

The V and J genes are TRBV20-1 and TRBJ1-1; D might be TRBD1 (6 bases). Germline V gene data show CDR1 as DFQATT and CDR2 as SNEGSKA (reference sequence). The CDR3 totals 15 residues. The V and J ends lost 4 bases and 4 bases respectively, with 19 bases between them. The CDR3 region is CSAKRTGIWFTEAFF. The CDR3 coding sequence is TGCAGTGCTAAACGAACAGGGATTTGGTTCACTGAAGCTTTCTTT.

This clonotype showed up just a few times. The rearrangement joins TRBV7-2 to TRBJ2-7; 8 nucleotides line up with TRBD1. J lost 7 bases, V lost 5 bases, and 13 bases had no gene match. This CDR3 has 15 amino acids. Germline CDR1 reads SGHTA; CDR2 reads FQGNSA. CDR3 nucleotides: TGTGCCAGCAGCGTCACCGGGACAGGATCATGGGAGCAGTACTTC. This codes for CASSVTGTGSWEQYF.

This clonotype was found many times. The rearrangement links TRBV11-1 to TRBJ2-2; no clear D gene. There are 13 residues in the CDR3. The V and J ends lost 5 bases and 1 base respectively, with 5 bases between them. Germline values: CDR1 SGHAT, CDR2 FQDESV (reference sequence). CDR3 residues: CASSGRNTGELFF. The CDR3 nucleotides are TGTGCCAGCAGCGGACGGAACACCGGGGAGCTGTTTTTT.

CDR3 coding DNA: TGTGCCAGCAGTTACCGGGGGGGACTCCTCTATGAGCAGTTCTTC. This translates into CASSYRGGLLYEQFF. This chain links TRBV12-3 or TRBV12-4 with TRBJ2-1; 8 bases are shared with TRBD2. Trimming cost V 4 bases and J 8 bases; bases outside gene matches: 10. The CDR3 spans 15 residues.

The rearrangement links TRBV5-1 to TRBJ2-1; the match to TRBD2 covers 8 bases. The trim removed 2 bases at V and 0 bases at J, leaving 1 base unmatched. CDR3 length equals 15 residues. The germline gives CDR1 SGHRS, CDR2 YFSETQ. The chain's CDR3 is CASSFGGDSYNEQFF. The CDR3 DNA is TGCGCCAGCAGCTTCGGGGGGGACTCCTACAATGAGCAGTTCTTC.

The gene calls are TRBV5-1 and TRBJ2-1; no clear D gene. With 4 bases removed from V and 5 bases from J, the gap between germline ends came to 13 bases. Germline values: CDR1 SGHRS, CDR2 YFSETQ. This CDR3 is 14 amino acids long. The CDR3 sequence is CASSHPEPNNEQFF. CDR3 coding DNA: TGCGCCAGCAGCCACCCCGAACCCAACAATGAGCAGTTCTTC.

This clonotype came up many times. DNA of the CDR3: TGTGCCAGCAGCGTTGGGGACGGACCCTACGAGCAGTACTTC. Amino acids: CASSVGDGPYEQYF. This chain links TRBV5-6 with TRBJ2-7; tentatively, D is TRBD1 or TRBD2 (5 bases each). CDR3 size: 14 residues. CDR1 is SGHDT and CDR2 is YYEEEE in the germline V gene. The V and J ends lost 4 bases and 2 bases respectively, with 13 bases between them.

This chain links TRBV18 with TRBJ1-1, with D unresolved. Trimming removed 0 bases at V and 10 bases at J, with 15 bases between. This CDR3 is 14 amino acids long. Germline V gene lookup returns CDR1 KGHSH and CDR2 LQKENI. The CDR3 coding sequence is TGTGCCAGCTCACCACCGGCCTACGCTCGGGGAGCTTTCTTT. This codes for CASSPPAYARGAFF.

The chain carries TRBV19 and TRBJ2-7, with TRBD1 matching over 9 bases. This CDR3 contains 13 residues. In germline, CDR1 is LNHDA, CDR2 SQIVND (reference sequence). V shed 8 bases and J 0 bases; nucleotides not matched to a gene: 2. For the CDR3, the DNA is TGTGCCAGTGGACAGGGGTACTCCTACGAGCAGTACTTC. It encodes CASGQGYSYEQYF.

The rearrangement uses TRBV6-2 or TRBV6-3 and TRBJ2-2, with unresolved D. The length of the CDR3 is 14 residues. Trimming cost V 7 bases and J 0 bases, with 9 bases left between them. Per germline, CDR1 MNHEY and CDR2 SVGEGT. This chain's CDR3 is CASTGMANTGELFF. The CDR3 DNA sequence: TGTGCCAGCACCGGCATGGCGAACACCGGGGAGCTGTTTTTT.

The rearrangement links TRBV7-2 to TRBJ2-1; D unresolved. This CDR3 is 14 amino acids long. Germline CDR1 is SGHTA and CDR2 is FQGNSA. Between the trimmed V and J ends, which lost 3 bases and 4 bases, there was a span of 10 bases. The CDR3 sequence is CASSLRRYYNEQFF. The DNA of the CDR3 is TGTGCCAGCAGCTTGAGGCGGTATTACAATGAGCAGTTCTTC.

The chain recombines TRBV7-9 with TRBJ2-7, with D perhaps matching TRBD1 (6 bases). The V end lost 6 bases, the J end lost 2 bases, and 11 bases lay between the germline ends. From germline, CDR1 is SEHNR and CDR2 FQNEAQ (reference sequence). The CDR3 spans 13 residues. CDR3 nucleotides: TGTGCCAGCAGACCACAGGGCCCCTACGAGCAGTACGTC. It is translated as CASRPQGPYEQYV.